This paragraph covers one TCR beta chain sequence. Antigen: not known. This sample was taken from a study of T cells in localized non-small cell lung cancer. General study points: Adjacent lung exhibited a median of approximately 59 among the 100 most abundant tumor clones. Only one tumor region went through sequencing, so heterogeneity may still be there.

J lost 1 base, V lost 5 bases, and 6 bases had no gene match. The germline V gene has CDR1 SGHTA and CDR2 FQGNSA. The CDR3 loop spans 15 amino acids. The protocol was immunoSEQ multiplex PCR, while the TCRdb copy is restricted to in-frame clones and leaves out a portion. This table holds 90,000 to 95,000 clones, approximately 88% found once. V and J are TRBV7-2 and TRBJ2-3; 7 positions match TRBD2. The specimen comprised peripheral blood, sampled before any cancer treatment. This TCR was recovered from a man aged 35-69 years with stage I squamous cell lung carcinoma. The CDR3 reads CASSARSGGTDTQYF. The CDR3 DNA reads as TGTGCCAGCAGCGCCAGGAGCGGGGGCACAGATACGCAGTATTTT.